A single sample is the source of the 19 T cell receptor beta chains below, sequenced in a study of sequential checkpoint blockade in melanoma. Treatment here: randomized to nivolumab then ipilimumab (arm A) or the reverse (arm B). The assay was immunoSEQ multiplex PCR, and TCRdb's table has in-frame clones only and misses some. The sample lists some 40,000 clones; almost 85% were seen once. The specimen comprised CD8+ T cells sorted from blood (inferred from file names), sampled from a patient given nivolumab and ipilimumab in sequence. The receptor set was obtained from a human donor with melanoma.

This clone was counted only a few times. The CDR3 region is CASSRTLLGTGDEKLFF. DNA of the CDR3: TGTGCCAGCAGCCGCACCCTCCTCGGGACAGGAGATGAAAAACTGTTTTTT. The rearrangement links TRBV7-9 to TRBJ1-4; 8 nucleotides match TRBD1. Per the germline V gene, CDR1 is SEHNR and CDR2 is FQNEAQ (reference sequence). This CDR3 comprises 17 residues. With 5 bases clipped from V and 6 bases from J, the junction kept 14 bases outside the gene matches.

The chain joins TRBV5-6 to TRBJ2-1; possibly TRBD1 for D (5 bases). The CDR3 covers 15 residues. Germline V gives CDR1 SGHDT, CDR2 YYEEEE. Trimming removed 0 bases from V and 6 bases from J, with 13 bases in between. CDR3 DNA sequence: TGTGCCAGCAGCTTGGTCGGGCAGGGCCTCAATGAGCAGTTCTTC. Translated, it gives CASSLVGQGLNEQFF.

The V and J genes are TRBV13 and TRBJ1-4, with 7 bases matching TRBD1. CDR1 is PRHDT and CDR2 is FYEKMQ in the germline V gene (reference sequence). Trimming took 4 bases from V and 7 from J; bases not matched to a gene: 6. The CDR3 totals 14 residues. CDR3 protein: CASSSRGSGEKLFF. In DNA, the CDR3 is TGTGCCAGCAGCTCCAGGGGGTCGGGTGAAAAACTGTTTTTT.

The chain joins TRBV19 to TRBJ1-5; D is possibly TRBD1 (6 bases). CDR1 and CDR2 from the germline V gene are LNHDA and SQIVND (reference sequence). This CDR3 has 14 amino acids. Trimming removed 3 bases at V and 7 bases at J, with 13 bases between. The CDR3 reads CASSIPGDEQPQHF. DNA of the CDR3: TGTGCCAGTAGTATCCCAGGGGACGAGCAGCCCCAGCATTTT.

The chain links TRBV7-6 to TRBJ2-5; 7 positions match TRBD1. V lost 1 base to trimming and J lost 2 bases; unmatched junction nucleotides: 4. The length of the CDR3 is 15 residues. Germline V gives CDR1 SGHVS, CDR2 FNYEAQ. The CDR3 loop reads CASSLEGQIQETQYF. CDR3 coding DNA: TGTGCCAGCAGCTTAGAGGGACAGATACAAGAGACCCAGTACTTC. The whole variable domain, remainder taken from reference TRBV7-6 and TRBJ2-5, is GAGVSQSPRYKVTKRGQDVALRCDPISGHVSLYWYRQALGQGPEFLTYFNYEAQQDKSGLPNDRFSAERPEGSISTLTIQRTEQRDSAMYRCASSLEGQIQETQYFGPGTRLLVL.

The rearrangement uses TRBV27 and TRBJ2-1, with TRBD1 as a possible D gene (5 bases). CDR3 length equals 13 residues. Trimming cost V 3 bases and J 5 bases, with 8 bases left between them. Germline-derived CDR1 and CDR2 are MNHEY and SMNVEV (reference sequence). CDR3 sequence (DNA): TGTGCCAGCAGTTTCGGACATCACAATGAGCAGTTCTTC. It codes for CASSFGHHNEQFF.

CDR3 DNA: TGCGCCAGCAGTGAGATGGGAGGGAGCTCCTACAATGAGCAGTTCTTC. Translated, it gives CASSEMGGSSYNEQFF. The chain uses TRBV10-1 and TRBJ2-1, with 7 bases aligning to TRBD2. J gave up 0 bases and V 2 bases, and 4 bases lay outside the gene matches. Germline values: CDR1 WNHNN, CDR2 SYGVQD (reference sequence). The CDR3 length is 16 residues.

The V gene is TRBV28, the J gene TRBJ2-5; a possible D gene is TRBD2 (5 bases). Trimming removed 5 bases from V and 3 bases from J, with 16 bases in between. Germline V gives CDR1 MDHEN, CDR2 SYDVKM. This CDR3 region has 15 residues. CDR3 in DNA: TGTGCCAGCAGTCCCATAGGATCGGAGGAAGAGACCCAGTACTTC. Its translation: CASSPIGSEEETQYF.

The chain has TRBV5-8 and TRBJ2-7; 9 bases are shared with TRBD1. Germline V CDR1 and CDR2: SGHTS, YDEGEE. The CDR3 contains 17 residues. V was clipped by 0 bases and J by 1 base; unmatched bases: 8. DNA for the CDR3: TGTGCCAGCAGCTTGGTATTCGGGACAGGGTGGTCCTACGAGCAGTACTTC. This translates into CASSLVFGTGWSYEQYF.

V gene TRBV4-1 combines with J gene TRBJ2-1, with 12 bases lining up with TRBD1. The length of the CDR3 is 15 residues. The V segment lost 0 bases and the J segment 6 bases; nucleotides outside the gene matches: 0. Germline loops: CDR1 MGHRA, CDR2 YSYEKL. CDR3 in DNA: TGCGCCAGCAGCCAAGAGGGACAGGGGGCCAATGAGCAGTTCTTC. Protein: CASSQEGQGANEQFF.

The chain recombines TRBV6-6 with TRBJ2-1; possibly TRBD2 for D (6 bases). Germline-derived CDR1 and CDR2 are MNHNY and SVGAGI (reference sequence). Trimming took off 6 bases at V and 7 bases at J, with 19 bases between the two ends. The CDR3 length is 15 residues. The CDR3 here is CASSPFLAIGNEQFF. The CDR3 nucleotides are TGTGCCAGCAGCCCTTTTCTAGCGATCGGGAATGAGCAGTTCTTC.

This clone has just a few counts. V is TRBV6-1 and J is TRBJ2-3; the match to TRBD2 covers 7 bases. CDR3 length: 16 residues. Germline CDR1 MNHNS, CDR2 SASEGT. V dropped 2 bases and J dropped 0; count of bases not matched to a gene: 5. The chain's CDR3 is CASSERASGSTDTQYF. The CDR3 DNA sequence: TGTGCCAGCAGTGAAAGGGCTAGCGGTAGCACAGATACGCAGTATTTT.

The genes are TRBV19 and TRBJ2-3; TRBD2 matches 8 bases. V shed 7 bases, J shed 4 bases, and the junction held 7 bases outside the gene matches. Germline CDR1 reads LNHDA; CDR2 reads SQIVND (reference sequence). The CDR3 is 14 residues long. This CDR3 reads CASKVGRGADTQYF. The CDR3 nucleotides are TGTGCCAGTAAAGTCGGGAGGGGTGCAGATACGCAGTATTTT.

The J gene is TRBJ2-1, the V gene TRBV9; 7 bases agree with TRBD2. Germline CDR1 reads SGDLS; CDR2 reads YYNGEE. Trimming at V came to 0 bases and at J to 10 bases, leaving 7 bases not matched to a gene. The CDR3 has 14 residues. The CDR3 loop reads CASSVGGSGYEQFF. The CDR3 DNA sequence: TGTGCCAGCAGCGTAGGGGGTAGCGGGTACGAGCAGTTCTTC. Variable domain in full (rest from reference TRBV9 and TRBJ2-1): DSGVTQTPKHLITATGQRVTLRCSPRSGDLSVYWYQQSLDQGLQFLIQYYNGEERAKGNILERFSAQQFPDLHSELNLSSLELGDSALYFCASSVGGSGYEQFFGPGTRLTVL.

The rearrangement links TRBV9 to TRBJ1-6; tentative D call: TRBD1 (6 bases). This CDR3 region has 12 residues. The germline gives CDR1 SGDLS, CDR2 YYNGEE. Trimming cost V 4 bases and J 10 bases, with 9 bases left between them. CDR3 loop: CASSPGVSPLHF. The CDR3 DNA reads TGTGCCAGCAGCCCAGGGGTGTCACCCCTCCACTTT.

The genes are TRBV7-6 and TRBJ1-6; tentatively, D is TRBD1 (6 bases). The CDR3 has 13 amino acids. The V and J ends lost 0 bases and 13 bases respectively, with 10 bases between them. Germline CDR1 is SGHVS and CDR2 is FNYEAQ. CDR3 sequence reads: CASSLAWGQPLHF. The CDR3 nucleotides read TGTGCCAGCAGCTTAGCTTGGGGGCAGCCCCTCCACTTT.

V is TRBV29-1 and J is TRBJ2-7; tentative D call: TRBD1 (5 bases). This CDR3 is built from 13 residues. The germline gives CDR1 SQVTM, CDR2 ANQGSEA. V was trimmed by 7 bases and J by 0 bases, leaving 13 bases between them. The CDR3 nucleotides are TGCAGCGCAGGTCAGGGCCTCTCCTACGAGCAGTACTTC. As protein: CSAGQGLSYEQYF.

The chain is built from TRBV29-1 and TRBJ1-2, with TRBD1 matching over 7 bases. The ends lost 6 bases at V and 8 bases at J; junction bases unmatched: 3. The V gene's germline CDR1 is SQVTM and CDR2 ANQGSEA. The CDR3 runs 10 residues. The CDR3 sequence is CSVGTEGYTF. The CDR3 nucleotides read TGCAGCGTCGGGACAGAAGGCTACACCTTC.

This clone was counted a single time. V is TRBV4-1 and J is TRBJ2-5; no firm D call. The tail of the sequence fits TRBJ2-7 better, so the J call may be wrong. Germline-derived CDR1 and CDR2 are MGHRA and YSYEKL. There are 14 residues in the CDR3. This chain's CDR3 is CASSQVLDSYEQYF. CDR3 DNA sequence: TGCGCCAGCAGCCAAGTGCTGGACTCCTACGAGCAGTACTTC.